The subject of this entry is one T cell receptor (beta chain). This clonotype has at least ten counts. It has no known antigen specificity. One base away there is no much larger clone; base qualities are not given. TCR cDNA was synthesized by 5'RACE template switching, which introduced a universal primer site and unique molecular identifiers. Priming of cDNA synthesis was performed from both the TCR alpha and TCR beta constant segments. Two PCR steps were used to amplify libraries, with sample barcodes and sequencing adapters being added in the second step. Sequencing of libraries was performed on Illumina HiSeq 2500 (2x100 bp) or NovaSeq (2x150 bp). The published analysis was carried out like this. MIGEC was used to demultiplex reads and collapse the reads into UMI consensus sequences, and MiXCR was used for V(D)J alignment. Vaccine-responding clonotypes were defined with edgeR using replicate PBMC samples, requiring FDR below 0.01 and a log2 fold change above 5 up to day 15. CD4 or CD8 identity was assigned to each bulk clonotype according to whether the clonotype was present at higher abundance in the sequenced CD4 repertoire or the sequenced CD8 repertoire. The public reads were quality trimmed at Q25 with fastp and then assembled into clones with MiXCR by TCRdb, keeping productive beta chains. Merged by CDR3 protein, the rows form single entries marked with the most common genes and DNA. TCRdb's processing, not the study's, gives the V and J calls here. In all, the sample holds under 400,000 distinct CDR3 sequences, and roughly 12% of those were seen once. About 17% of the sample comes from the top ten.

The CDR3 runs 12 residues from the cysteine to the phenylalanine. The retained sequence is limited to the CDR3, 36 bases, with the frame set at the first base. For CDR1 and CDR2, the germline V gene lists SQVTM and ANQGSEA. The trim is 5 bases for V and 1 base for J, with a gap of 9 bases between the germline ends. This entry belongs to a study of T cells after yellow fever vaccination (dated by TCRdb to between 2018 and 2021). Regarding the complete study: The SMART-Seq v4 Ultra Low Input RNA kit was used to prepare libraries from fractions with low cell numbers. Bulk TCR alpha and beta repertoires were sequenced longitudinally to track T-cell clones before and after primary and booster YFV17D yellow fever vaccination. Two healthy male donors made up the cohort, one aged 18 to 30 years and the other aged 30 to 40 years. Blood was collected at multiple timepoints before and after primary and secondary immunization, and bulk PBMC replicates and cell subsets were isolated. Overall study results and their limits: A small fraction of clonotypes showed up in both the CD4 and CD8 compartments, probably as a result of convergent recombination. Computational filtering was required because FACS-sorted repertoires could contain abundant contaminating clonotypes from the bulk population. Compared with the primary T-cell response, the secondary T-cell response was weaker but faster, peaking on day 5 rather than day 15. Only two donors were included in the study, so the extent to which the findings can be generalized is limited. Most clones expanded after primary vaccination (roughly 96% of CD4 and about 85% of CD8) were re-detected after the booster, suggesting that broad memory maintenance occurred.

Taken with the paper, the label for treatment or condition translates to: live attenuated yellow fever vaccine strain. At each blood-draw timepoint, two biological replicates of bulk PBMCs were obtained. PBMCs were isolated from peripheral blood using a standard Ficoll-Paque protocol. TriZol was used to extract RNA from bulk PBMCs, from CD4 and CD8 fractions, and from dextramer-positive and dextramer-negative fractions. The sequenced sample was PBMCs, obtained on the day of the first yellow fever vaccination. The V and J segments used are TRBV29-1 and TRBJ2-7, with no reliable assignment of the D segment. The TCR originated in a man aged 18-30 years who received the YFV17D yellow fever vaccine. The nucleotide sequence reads TGCAGCGTTCAGCCGACATCCTACGAGCAGTACTTC. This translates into CSVQPTSYEQYF.